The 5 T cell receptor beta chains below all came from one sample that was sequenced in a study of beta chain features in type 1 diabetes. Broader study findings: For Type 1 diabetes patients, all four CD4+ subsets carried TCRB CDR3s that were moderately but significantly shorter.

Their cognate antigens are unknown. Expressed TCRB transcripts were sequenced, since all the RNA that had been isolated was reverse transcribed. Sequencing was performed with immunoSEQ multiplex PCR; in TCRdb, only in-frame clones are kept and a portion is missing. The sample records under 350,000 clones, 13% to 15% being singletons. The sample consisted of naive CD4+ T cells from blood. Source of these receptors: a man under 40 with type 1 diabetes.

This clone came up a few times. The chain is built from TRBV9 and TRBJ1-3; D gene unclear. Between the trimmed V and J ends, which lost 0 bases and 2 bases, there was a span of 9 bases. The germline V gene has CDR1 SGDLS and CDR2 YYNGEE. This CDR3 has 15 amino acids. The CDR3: CASSVGGTAGNTIYF. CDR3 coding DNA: TGTGCCAGCAGCGTAGGAGGAACCGCTGGAAACACCATATATTTT.

The CDR3 here is CASTGQGGNTEAFF. In DNA form, the CDR3 reads TGCGCCAGCACCGGACAGGGTGGGAACACTGAAGCTTTCTTT. The chain has TRBV5-1 and TRBJ1-1, with TRBD1 matching over 8 bases. The germline V gene has CDR1 SGHRS and CDR2 YFSETQ. The junction had 5 bases not matched to a gene; V was cut back by 6 bases and J by 1 base. The CDR3 sequence is 14 residues long.

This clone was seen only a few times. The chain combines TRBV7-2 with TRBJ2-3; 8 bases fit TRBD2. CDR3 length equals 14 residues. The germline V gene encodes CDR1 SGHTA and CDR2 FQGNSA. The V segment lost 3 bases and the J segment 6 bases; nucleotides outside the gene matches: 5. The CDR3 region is CASSLAAGADTQYF. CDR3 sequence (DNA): TGTGCCAGCAGCTTGGCAGCGGGAGCCGATACGCAGTATTTT. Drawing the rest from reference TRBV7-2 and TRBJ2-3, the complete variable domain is GAGVSQSPSNKVTEKGKDVELRCDPISGHTALYWYRQSLGQGLEFLIYFQGNSAPDKSGLPSDRFSAERTGGSVSTLTIQRTQQEDSAVYLCASSLAAGADTQYFGPGTRLTVL.

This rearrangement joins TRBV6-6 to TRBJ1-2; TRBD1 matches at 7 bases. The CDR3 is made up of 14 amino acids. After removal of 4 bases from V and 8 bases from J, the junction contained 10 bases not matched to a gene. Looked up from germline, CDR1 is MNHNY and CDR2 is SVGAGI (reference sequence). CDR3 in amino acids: CASSSTDRSKGYTF. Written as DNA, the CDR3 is TGTGCCAGCAGTTCCACGGACAGGAGCAAGGGCTACACCTTC.

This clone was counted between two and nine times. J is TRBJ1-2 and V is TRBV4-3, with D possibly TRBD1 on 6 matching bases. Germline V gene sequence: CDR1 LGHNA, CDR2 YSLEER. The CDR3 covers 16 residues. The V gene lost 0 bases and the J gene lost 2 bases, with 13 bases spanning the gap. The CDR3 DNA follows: TGCGCCAGCAGCCAAGATTTACGGACAGCCAACTATGGCTACACCTTC. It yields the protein CASSQDLRTANYGYTF.